This T cell receptor beta chain was captured by sequencing in a study of beta chain features in type 1 diabetes. Findings and caveats of the study: TCRB repertoires of naive, central memory and Treg cells appeared more similar among patients than among healthy donors. Diminished insertions and augmented deletions at VDJ junctions characterized type 1 diabetes patients.

The entirety of the isolated RNA underwent reverse transcription, so expressed TCRB transcripts were sequenced. The method was immunoSEQ multiplex PCR; TCRdb's version includes in-frame clones alone and lacks a portion of them. The sample carries about 350,000 clones, roughly a fifth recorded once. In this sample, this clone turned up a few times. The antigen is not known. The CDR3 is 12 residues long. Trimming stripped 2 bases from V and 13 bases from J, with 12 bases between. Germline V CDR1 and CDR2: SGHRS, YFSETQ. It was one heparinised blood draw, averaging about 110 mL, that each donor gave. This TCR derives from a woman aged 18 to 35 in good health. The sequenced material came from naive CD4+ T cells from blood. The V gene is TRBV5-1, the J gene TRBJ2-2; D not resolved. This chain's CDR3 is CASSLDRGALFF. CDR3 coding DNA: TGCGCCAGCAGCTTAGACCGCGGTGCGCTGTTTTTT.